This TCR beta chain stems from a study of shared clonotypes between healthy human individuals. Study outcomes and limitations: Sharing across four donors was highest in naive CD4 (approximately 5%) and lowest in memory CD8 (0.4%).

A note on this clone: No antigen is known for it.

Trimming took 5 bases from V and 2 from J, leaving 13 bases between them. Per germline, CDR1 SGHAT and CDR2 FQNNGV. There are 15 residues in the CDR3. The table came from immunoSEQ multiplex PCR; TCRdb's copy has only in-frame clones and leaves some out. The sample lists approximately 2.5 million clones, over 85% seen once, with roughly 0.14% in the top ten. This TCR was sampled from a man aged 18-30 years in good health. This sequence joins TRBV11-2 and TRBJ2-1, with D tentatively TRBD2 (6 bases). Sequencing was performed on naive CD4+ T cells sorted from blood. Subset reported: CD45RA+ positively selected. CDR3 in DNA: TGTGCCAGCAGCCAAAACGGGGAGGCCTACAATGAGCAGTTCTTC. This sequence encodes CASSQNGEAYNEQFF.